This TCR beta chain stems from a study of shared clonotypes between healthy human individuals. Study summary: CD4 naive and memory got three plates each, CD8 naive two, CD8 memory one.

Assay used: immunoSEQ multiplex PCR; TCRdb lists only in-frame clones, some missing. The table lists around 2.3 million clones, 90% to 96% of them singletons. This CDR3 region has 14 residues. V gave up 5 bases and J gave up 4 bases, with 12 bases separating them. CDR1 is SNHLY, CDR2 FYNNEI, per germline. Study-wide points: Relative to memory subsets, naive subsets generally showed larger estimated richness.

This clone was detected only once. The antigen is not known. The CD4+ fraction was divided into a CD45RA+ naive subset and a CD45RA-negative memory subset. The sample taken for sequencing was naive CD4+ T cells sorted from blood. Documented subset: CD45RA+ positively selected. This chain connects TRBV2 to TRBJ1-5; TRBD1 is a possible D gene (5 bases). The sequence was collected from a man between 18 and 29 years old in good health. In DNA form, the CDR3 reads TGTGCCAGCAGTTCGTCAGGGAGAAATCAGCCCCAGCATTTT. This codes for CASSSSGRNQPQHF.